What follows are 30 T cell receptor beta chains derived from one specimen sequenced in a study of T cell responses to AZD1222 COVID-19 vaccine. Sequenced by immunoSEQ multiplex PCR; TCRdb stores in-frame clones only, minus some. The repertoire has about 160,000 clones, 90% to 95% of them found once; the top ten carry roughly 3.8%. Sequences were derived from peripheral blood, sampled 28 days after the second AZD1222 dose. Source of these receptors: an adult who received the AZD1222 COVID-19 vaccine.

This clone was recorded a few times. This chain connects TRBV6-4 to TRBJ2-3, with D possibly matching TRBD2 (6 bases). The germline CDR1 and CDR2 sequences are MRHNA and SNTAGT. There are 16 residues in the CDR3. V lost 7 bases to trimming and J lost 6 bases, with 23 bases between them. DNA for the CDR3: TGTGCCAGCACCCGAACGGCGGGAACCGCCTCTGATACGCAGTATTTT. Translation gives CASTRTAGTASDTQYF.

This chain connects TRBV11-3 to TRBJ1-4; D remains unclear. The CDR3 has 13 residues. Germline CDR1 is SGHNT and CDR2 is YENEEA. V was pared by 5 bases and J by 7 bases, with 11 bases between. The CDR3 DNA follows: TGTGCCAGCAGCCCAGACGTGGGTGAAAAACTGTTTTTT. It codes for CASSPDVGEKLFF. Filled out from reference TRBV11-3 and TRBJ1-4, the complete variable domain reads EAGVVQSPRYKIIEKKQPVAFWCNPISGHNTLYWYLQNLGQGPELLIRYENEEAVDDSQLPKDRFSAERLKGVDSTLKIQPAELGDSAVYLCASSPDVGEKLFFGSGTQLSVL.

This clone was seen just once. The chain couples TRBV29-1 to TRBJ2-6; 8 positions agree with TRBD1. The CDR3 sequence is 16 residues long. The junction had 8 bases not matched to a gene; V was cut back by 5 bases and J by 2 bases. The germline CDR1 and CDR2 sequences are SQVTM and ANQGSEA. The CDR3 loop reads CSVLSGQGAGANVLTF. Written as DNA, the CDR3 is TGCAGCGTTCTCTCAGGACAGGGAGCTGGGGCCAACGTCCTGACTTTC.

V is TRBV7-2 and J is TRBJ1-6; 7 bases are shared with TRBD1. The CDR3 is 15 amino acids. V shed 0 bases, J shed 7 bases, and the junction held 3 bases outside the gene matches. Germline loops: CDR1 SGHTA, CDR2 FQGNSA. Written as DNA, the CDR3 is TGTGCCAGCAGCTTAGCAACAGGGGACAATTCACCCCTCCACTTT. Its protein is CASSLATGDNSPLHF.

The V and J genes are TRBV5-1 and TRBJ2-3, with D possibly matching TRBD1 (5 bases). The germline V and J ends were trimmed by 0 bases and 4 bases, with 9 bases remaining between them. This CDR3 is 14 amino acids long. CDR1 is SGHRS, CDR2 YFSETQ, per germline. The CDR3 here is CASSLGGAPDTQYF. Here the CDR3 DNA reads TGCGCCAGCAGCTTGGGTGGGGCGCCAGATACGCAGTATTTT.

The genes are TRBV5-1 and TRBJ1-6, with D perhaps matching TRBD1 (5 bases). V lost 3 bases, J lost 5 bases, and 9 bases lay in between. Per the germline V gene, CDR1 is SGHRS and CDR2 is YFSETQ. The CDR3 runs 14 residues. CDR3 sequence: CASSWETDNSPLHF. The DNA of the CDR3 is TGCGCCAGCAGCTGGGAGACAGATAATTCACCCCTCCACTTT.

The chain has TRBV11-3 and TRBJ1-1, with 9 positions matching TRBD1. The junction had 3 bases not matched to a gene; V was cut back by 4 bases and J by 0 bases. Germline V gene lookup returns CDR1 SGHNT and CDR2 YENEEA. The CDR3 loop spans 15 amino acids. The CDR3 here is CASSSGQGLNTEAFF. CDR3 bases: TGTGCCAGCAGCTCCGGACAGGGGTTGAACACTGAAGCTTTCTTT. The full variable domain, its missing parts supplied by reference TRBV11-3 and TRBJ1-1, is EAGVVQSPRYKIIEKKQPVAFWCNPISGHNTLYWYLQNLGQGPELLIRYENEEAVDDSQLPKDRFSAERLKGVDSTLKIQPAELGDSAVYLCASSSGQGLNTEAFFGQGTRLTVV.

The chain couples TRBV6-2 or TRBV6-3 to TRBJ1-5, with 7 bases that match TRBD1. The V segment lost 4 bases and the J segment 9 bases; nucleotides outside the gene matches: 18. This CDR3 is built from 17 residues. Germline values: CDR1 MNHEY, CDR2 SVGEGT. The CDR3 protein is CASSWVGGQSGNRPQHF. CDR3 in DNA: TGTGCCAGCAGTTGGGTAGGGGGCCAAAGTGGAAACCGGCCCCAGCATTTT.

V gene TRBV15 combines with J gene TRBJ1-4; D is ambiguous. This CDR3 is built from 13 residues. Germline CDR1 is LNHNV and CDR2 is YYDKDF (reference sequence). V was shortened by 5 bases and J by 8 bases, with 12 bases between the two germline ends. CDR3 nucleotides: TGTGCCACCAGCGTAAGGGTTGGAGAAAAACTGTTTTTT. It encodes CATSVRVGEKLFF. The complete variable domain, with remaining parts taken from reference TRBV15 and TRBJ1-4, reads DAMVIQNPRYQVTQFGKPVTLSCSQTLNHNVMYWYQQKSSQAPKLLFHYYDKDFNNEADTPDNFQSRRPNTSFCFLDIRSPGLGDTAMYLCATSVRVGEKLFFGSGTQLSVL.

The chain is built from TRBV30 and TRBJ1-2; TRBD1 matches at 7 bases. Trimming took 0 bases from V and 6 from J; bases not matched to a gene: 4. CDR3 length equals 13 residues. Germline V gene sequence: CDR1 GTSNPN, CDR2 SVGIG (reference sequence). In DNA, the CDR3 is TGTGCCTGGAGTGTAGGGGGCGGGGATGGCTACACCTTC. It codes for CAWSVGGGDGYTF. The full variable domain, completed using reference TRBV30 and TRBJ1-2, is SQTIHQWPATLVQPVGSPLSLECTVEGTSNPNLYWYRQAAGRGLQLLFYSVGIGQISSEVPQNLSASRPQDRQFILSSKKLLLSDSGFYLCAWSVGGGDGYTFGSGTRLTVV.

This chain joins TRBV7-2 and TRBJ1-4; no clear D gene. This CDR3 has 13 residues. Trimming stripped 6 bases from V and 4 bases from J, with 9 bases between. The V gene's germline CDR1 is SGHTA and CDR2 FQGNSA. The CDR3 coding sequence is TGTGCCAGCAGTAGCAGGCTTAATGAAAAACTGTTTTTT. Protein sequence: CASSSRLNEKLFF.

The rearrangement uses TRBV5-4 and TRBJ1-2; TRBD1 matches 10 bases. The length of the CDR3 is 15 residues. Germline assignment: CDR1 SGHNT and CDR2 YYREEE (reference sequence). The trim removed 3 bases at V and 3 bases at J, leaving 5 bases unmatched. Here the CDR3 reads CASSWGGTGDYGYTF. The CDR3 region has the DNA TGTGCCAGCAGCTGGGGGGGGACAGGGGACTATGGCTACACCTTC.

The CDR3, as DNA: TGTGCCTTGGCCCAGCCCCCATGGGAGCTGTTTTTT. It translates to CALAQPPWELFF. The J gene is TRBJ2-2, the V gene TRBV30; D ambiguous. The germline V gene encodes CDR1 GTSNPN and CDR2 SVGIG (reference sequence). The V end was cut by 7 bases, the J end by 9 bases, with 15 bases between. This CDR3 contains 12 residues.

The chain links TRBV4-3 to TRBJ1-6; unclear D gene. Germline CDR1 and CDR2: LGHNA and YSLEER. V was clipped by 1 base and J by 2 bases, with 6 bases between them. The CDR3 totals 15 residues. The CDR3 sequence: CASSQGATYNSPLHF. DNA for the CDR3: TGCGCCAGCAGCCAAGGGGCAACCTATAATTCACCCCTCCACTTT.

The V gene is TRBV6-1, the J gene TRBJ2-7; the D gene is possibly TRBD1 (6 bases). The CDR3 covers 15 residues. The V end lost 1 base, the J end lost 0 bases, and 10 bases lay between the germline ends. The germline V gene encodes CDR1 MNHNS and CDR2 SASEGT. CDR3 nucleotide sequence: TGTGCCAGCAGTGAAGGACAGGCCGTCTCCTACGAGCAGTACTTC. Residues: CASSEGQAVSYEQYF.

Only one count was recorded for this clone. This chain joins TRBV30 and TRBJ1-6; a possible D gene is TRBD1 (6 bases). In germline, CDR1 is GTSNPN, CDR2 SVGIG (reference sequence). The V end lost 5 bases, the J end lost 6 bases, and 11 bases lay between the germline ends. This CDR3 has 13 amino acids. For the CDR3, the DNA is TGTGCCTGGGGAGGGGGGGGTAATTCACCCCTCCACTTT. Protein sequence: CAWGGGGNSPLHF.

A single count supports this clone. The V call is TRBV11-2, the J call TRBJ2-5, with D possibly being TRBD1 or TRBD2 (5 bases each). Germline assignment: CDR1 SGHAT and CDR2 FQNNGV. The CDR3 is 15 amino acids. Trimming pared 1 base from V and 5 bases from J, leaving 14 bases between. CDR3: CASSLVGSWGETQYF. The CDR3 DNA reads TGTGCCAGCAGCTTAGTTGGTAGCTGGGGGGAGACCCAGTACTTC.

V and J are TRBV29-1 and TRBJ2-1; 9 positions agree with TRBD2. CDR1 is SQVTM and CDR2 is ANQGSEA in the germline V gene. The CDR3 runs to 16 residues. J was trimmed by 2 bases and V by 0 bases; bases with no gene match: 5. Written as DNA, the CDR3 is TGCAGCGTTGAAGATCGTCCTAGCGGGACCTACAATGAGCAGTTCTTC. The encoded protein is CSVEDRPSGTYNEQFF.

This chain joins TRBV5-1 and TRBJ2-7; 13 nucleotides line up with TRBD2. Germline V gene lookup returns CDR1 SGHRS and CDR2 YFSETQ. This CDR3 is built from 14 residues. J gave up 1 base and V 5 bases, and 0 bases lay outside the gene matches. The CDR3 reads CASRGLAGSYEQYF. As DNA, the CDR3 is TGCGCCAGCAGGGGACTAGCGGGATCCTACGAGCAGTACTTC.

This chain joins TRBV5-6 and TRBJ2-1; 8 bases are shared with TRBD1. The CDR3 is made up of 14 amino acids. Germline V gene lookup returns CDR1 SGHDT and CDR2 YYEEEE. V shed 3 bases and J 8 bases; nucleotides not matched to a gene: 7. The CDR3 sequence is CASSWTGTVDEQFF. CDR3 DNA: TGTGCCAGCAGCTGGACAGGGACGGTTGATGAGCAGTTCTTC.

The rearrangement uses TRBV6-6 and TRBJ1-3, with D possibly being TRBD1 (5 bases). Trimming took 2 bases from V and 1 from J, leaving 12 bases between them. The CDR3 runs 16 residues. Looked up from germline, CDR1 is MNHNY and CDR2 is SVGAGI (reference sequence). CDR3: CASSYPGTKSGNTIYF. CDR3 DNA: TGTGCCAGCAGTTACCCCGGGACCAAGTCTGGAAACACCATATATTTT.

The V and J genes are TRBV30 and TRBJ2-7; D ambiguous. Germline CDR1 reads GTSNPN; CDR2 reads SVGIG (reference sequence). There are 11 residues in the CDR3. V lost 4 bases to trimming and J lost 5 bases, with 9 bases between them. The CDR3 region is CAWNDGDEQYF. The CDR3 region has the DNA TGTGCCTGGAATGATGGGGACGAGCAGTACTTC. The whole variable domain, filled in from reference TRBV30 and TRBJ2-7, reads SQTIHQWPATLVQPVGSPLSLECTVEGTSNPNLYWYRQAAGRGLQLLFYSVGIGQISSEVPQNLSASRPQDRQFILSSKKLLLSDSGFYLCAWNDGDEQYFGPGTRLTVT.

The chain joins TRBV20-1 to TRBJ2-1; D call uncertain. Deletions cut 3 bases from V and 10 bases from J, with 10 bases between. CDR3 length: 11 amino acids. Germline V CDR1 and CDR2: DFQATT, SNEGSKA (reference sequence). The CDR3 region has the DNA TGCAGTGCTAGTCCCCGATCAGAGCAGTTCTTC. It specifies CSASPRSEQFF.

This clone came up once. The chain combines TRBV6-1 with TRBJ2-7; D not resolved. Germline CDR1 and CDR2: MNHNS and SASEGT. V was pared by 4 bases and J by 3 bases, with 10 bases between. The CDR3 sequence is 13 residues long. CDR3 amino acids: CASSALGYYEQYF. The CDR3 DNA follows: TGTGCCAGCAGTGCCCTAGGGTACTACGAGCAGTACTTC.

This sequence joins TRBV5-1 and TRBJ1-4; D gene uncertain. The length of the CDR3 is 13 residues. Germline assignment: CDR1 SGHRS and CDR2 YFSETQ. Trimming removed 1 base from V and 4 bases from J, with 5 bases in between. CDR3: CASSLRVNEKLFF. DNA of the CDR3: TGCGCCAGCAGCTTGAGGGTTAATGAAAAACTGTTTTTT.

V and J are TRBV19 and TRBJ1-4; no definite D call. Germline values: CDR1 LNHDA, CDR2 SQIVND (reference sequence). CDR3 length: 15 amino acids. Trimming stripped 1 base from V and 4 bases from J, with 10 bases between. CDR3 sequence reads: CASSIVGSLNEKLFF. The CDR3 DNA sequence: TGTGCCAGTAGTATAGTCGGCAGTCTTAATGAAAAACTGTTTTTT. Looking up the rest from reference TRBV19 and TRBJ1-4 gives the full variable domain: DGGITQSPKYLFRKEGQNVTLSCEQNLNHDAMYWYRQDPGQGLRLIYYSQIVNDFQKGDIAEGYSVSREKKESFPLTVTSAQKNPTAFYLCASSIVGSLNEKLFFGSGTQLSVL.

This clone was found once. The chain couples TRBV7-9 to TRBJ1-1, with D hard to call. V was pared by 1 base and J by 7 bases, with 13 bases between. Germline loops: CDR1 SEHNR, CDR2 FQNEAQ (reference sequence). This CDR3 spans 14 amino acids. As DNA, the CDR3 is TGTGCCAGCAGCTTAGGGGTAGGCACGGATGAAGCTTTCTTT. Translated: CASSLGVGTDEAFF.

The sample holds a few counts of this clone. This chain connects TRBV10-1 to TRBJ2-2, with TRBD1 matching 10 bases. The CDR3 is 18 residues long. The V segment lost 4 bases and the J segment 0 bases; nucleotides outside the gene matches: 8. CDR1 and CDR2 from the germline V gene are WNHNN and SYGVQD (reference sequence). For the CDR3, the DNA is TGCGCCAGCAGTGGATCGGACAGGGGGACTTCGAACACCGGGGAGCTGTTTTTT. The encoded protein is CASSGSDRGTSNTGELFF.

This clone appeared a single time. This chain uses TRBV2 with TRBJ2-5; D ambiguous. CDR3 size: 11 residues. The V gene's germline CDR1 is SNHLY and CDR2 FYNNEI. The V end was cut by 6 bases, the J end by 3 bases, with 5 bases between. The CDR3 DNA reads TGTGCCAGCAGCGTAAAAGAGACCCAGTACTTC. It codes for CASSVKETQYF.

The table lists this clone with a few counts. The genes are TRBV18 and TRBJ2-2; D gene uncertain. The V gene lost 4 bases and the J gene lost 4 bases, with 4 bases spanning the gap. CDR1 and CDR2 (germline): KGHSH, LQKENI. CDR3 length: 12 residues. CDR3: CASSQGTGELFF. As DNA, the CDR3 is TGTGCCAGCTCACAAGGCACCGGGGAGCTGTTTTTT.